Following are 25 T cell receptor beta chains from one sample sequenced in a study of CD8+ T cells in alopecia areata. Extraction and reverse transcription of RNA yielded cDNA as the sequencing template. Some clones are missing from TCRdb's copy, which holds only in-frame ones; the method was immunoSEQ multiplex PCR. The profile shows 130,000 to 150,000 clones, around 86% of them singletons. Sequenced here: CD8+ T cells sorted from blood, sampled at week 0. The receptors originated from a human donor with alopecia areata.

V and J are TRBV27 and TRBJ2-1; D is ambiguous. Per the germline V gene, CDR1 is MNHEY and CDR2 is SMNVEV (reference sequence). The CDR3 is 13 residues long. Trimming shortened V by 0 bases and J by 10 bases, and 10 bases separated the two germline ends. The CDR3 nucleotides are TGTGCCAGCAGTTTATCCCCGGTCGTGGAGCAGTTCTTC. Protein product: CASSLSPVVEQFF.

The chain uses TRBV29-1 and TRBJ2-1; D may be TRBD2 (7 bases). The CDR3 length is 14 residues. Germline V gene data show CDR1 as SQVTM and CDR2 as ANQGSEA. Trimming stripped 4 bases from V and 8 bases from J, with 18 bases between. The DNA of the CDR3 is TGCAGCGTTGTAGGGGGGGCCCGGGAACATGAGCAGTTCTTC. It encodes CSVVGGAREHEQFF.

V usage is TRBV15 and J usage is TRBJ1-1; D is unresolved. CDR3 length equals 15 residues. Germline assignment: CDR1 LNHNV and CDR2 YYDKDF (reference sequence). V was trimmed by 4 bases and J by 1 base, leaving 13 bases between them. The CDR3 is CATSTPTEGNTEAFF. The CDR3 nucleotides are TGTGCCACCAGCACCCCAACGGAGGGGAACACTGAAGCTTTCTTT.

This rearrangement joins TRBV29-1 to TRBJ2-7; TRBD2 is a possible D gene (5 bases). V gave up 5 bases and J gave up 4 bases, with 15 bases separating them. Germline CDR1 SQVTM, CDR2 ANQGSEA. CDR3 length: 13 amino acids. This CDR3 is CSVFGGRGYEQYF. CDR3 nucleotides: TGCAGCGTTTTCGGTGGAAGAGGGTACGAGCAGTACTTC.

V is TRBV25-1 and J is TRBJ2-1; maybe TRBD1 (6 bases). Germline CDR1 MGHDK, CDR2 SYGVNS. This CDR3 contains 15 residues. Trimming cost V 5 bases and J 0 bases, with 11 bases left between them. The CDR3 region is CASSRGQSSYNEQFF. The CDR3 coding sequence is TGTGCCAGCAGTAGGGGACAAAGCTCCTACAATGAGCAGTTCTTC.

The V gene is TRBV7-9, the J gene TRBJ2-5, with D possibly being TRBD2 (5 bases). The ends were cut back, 11 bases at V and 1 base at J, with 14 bases in the middle. CDR1 is SEHNR and CDR2 is FQNEAQ in the germline V gene (reference sequence). The CDR3 covers 13 residues. The CDR3 spells CASLPGSQETQYF. The CDR3 DNA is TGTGCCTCCCTCCCGGGGTCCCAAGAGACCCAGTACTTC.

CDR3 bases: TGTGCCAGCAGCCCTCCTTCAGCGCAGTCCTACAATGAGCAGTTCTTC. This codes for CASSPPSAQSYNEQFF. This sequence joins TRBV11-2 and TRBJ2-1; D gene uncertain. V was trimmed by 5 bases and J by 1 base, leaving 15 bases between them. CDR3 length: 16 residues. The germline CDR1 and CDR2 sequences are SGHAT and FQNNGV.

J is TRBJ1-2 and V is TRBV9, with TRBD1 identical over 11 bases. The CDR3 has 18 amino acids. The ends lost 0 bases at V and 5 bases at J; junction bases unmatched: 12. CDR1 and CDR2 from the germline V gene are SGDLS and YYNGEE. In DNA form, the CDR3 reads TGTGCCAGCAGCGTAGACGGTCGACTTGGGACAGGGGGATATGGCTACACCTTC. Translated, it gives CASSVDGRLGTGGYGYTF.

The chain links TRBV29-1 to TRBJ2-7; TRBD1 matches 9 bases. Germline CDR1 SQVTM, CDR2 ANQGSEA. The CDR3 is made up of 15 amino acids. Trimming at V came to 4 bases and at J to 4 bases, leaving 11 bases not matched to a gene. For the CDR3, the DNA is TGCAGCGTTGGCCCGGGACAGGGAACTAAGTACGAGCAGTACTTC. This translates into CSVGPGQGTKYEQYF.

This chain joins TRBV5-1 and TRBJ2-7, with 7 bases identical to TRBD1. From germline, CDR1 is SGHRS and CDR2 YFSETQ. CDR3 size: 14 residues. V lost 2 bases and J lost 5; bases outside the gene matches: 7. The CDR3 sequence: CASSFRQGGNEQYF. The CDR3 DNA reads as TGCGCCAGCAGCTTTAGACAGGGTGGGAACGAGCAGTACTTC.

The V and J genes are TRBV7-6 and TRBJ2-3; TRBD2 matches 7 bases. Germline CDR1 and CDR2: SGHVS and FNYEAQ. The V and J ends lost 0 bases and 6 bases, in that order; junction bases with no gene match: 6. The CDR3 totals 15 residues. CDR3: CASSLALRRGDTQYF. CDR3 coding DNA: TGTGCCAGCAGCTTAGCGCTCAGGCGGGGGGATACGCAGTATTTT.

About this clone: One junction end disagrees with the germline gene, perhaps due to a read error. The rearrangement joins TRBV5-1 to TRBJ2-1, with TRBD2 identical over 13 bases. The V gene's germline CDR1 is SGHRS and CDR2 YFSETQ. The CDR3 spans 17 residues. The CDR3 loop reads CASSLSPETSGGNEQLF. DNA of the CDR3: TGCGCCAGCAGCTTATCGCCGGAGACTAGCGGGGGGAATGAGCAGCTCTTC.

This chain uses TRBV29-1 with TRBJ2-3, with 10 positions matching TRBD1. J gave up 4 bases and V 3 bases, and 7 bases lay outside the gene matches. The CDR3 loop spans 15 amino acids. Germline V gives CDR1 SQVTM, CDR2 ANQGSEA. This CDR3 reads CSVEWGQGKSDTQYF. CDR3 coding DNA: TGCAGCGTTGAGTGGGGACAGGGGAAATCAGATACGCAGTATTTT.

This chain connects TRBV6-1 to TRBJ2-3, with 10 bases identical to TRBD2. CDR1 MNHNS and CDR2 SASEGT come from the germline V gene. Trimming took 1 base from V and 1 from J; bases not matched to a gene: 8. This CDR3 spans 18 amino acids. The CDR3 DNA is TGTGCCAGCAGTGAAGAAGTTGAGAGCGGGAGGGGCACAGATACGCAGTATTTT. It yields the protein CASSEEVESGRGTDTQYF.

This clone was detected a few times. This chain joins TRBV7-9 and TRBJ2-1; D ambiguous. Germline CDR1 SEHNR, CDR2 FQNEAQ (reference sequence). V lost 5 bases and J 3 bases, leaving 17 bases between the germline ends. This CDR3 is built from 16 residues. This CDR3 is CASSETVLTDYNEQFF. The CDR3 region has the DNA TGTGCCAGCAGCGAAACGGTACTGACGGACTACAATGAGCAGTTCTTC.

The CDR3: CASSPERGGNADTQYF. The CDR3 bases are TGTGCCAGCAGCCCCGAGCGGGGGGGGAACGCAGATACGCAGTATTTT. The rearrangement joins TRBV5-4 to TRBJ2-3; TRBD2 matches at 10 bases. The CDR3 is 16 residues long. Germline assignment: CDR1 SGHNT and CDR2 YYREEE (reference sequence). V trimming: 4 bases; J trimming: 4 bases; junction bases outside the gene matches: 9. The whole variable domain, filled in from reference TRBV5-4 and TRBJ2-3, reads ETGVTQSPTHLIKTRGQQVTLRCSSQSGHNTVSWYQQALGQGPQFIFQYYREEENGRGNFPPRFSGLQFPNYSSELNVNALELDDSALYLCASSPERGGNADTQYFGPGTRLTVL.

The V call is TRBV7-8, the J call TRBJ2-7; 10 bases are a match to TRBD2. The CDR3 has 17 amino acids. V was pared by 4 bases and J by 2 bases, with 11 bases of the junction left unmatched. In germline, CDR1 is SGHVS, CDR2 FQNEAQ. CDR3 sequence reads: CASSSLKAGGPAYEQYF. The CDR3 DNA reads as TGTGCCAGCAGCTCGTTAAAAGCGGGAGGGCCAGCCTACGAGCAGTACTTC. The full variable domain, rest sourced from reference TRBV7-8 and TRBJ2-7, is GAGVSQSPRYKVAKRGQDVALRCDPISGHVSLFWYQQALGQGPEFLTYFQNEAQLDKSGLPSDRFFAERPEGSVSTLKIQRTQQEDSAVYLCASSSLKAGGPAYEQYFGPGTRLTVT.

This chain links TRBV2 with TRBJ2-1; D unresolved. The V end lost 6 bases, the J end lost 8 bases, and 5 bases lay between the germline ends. The CDR3 is 10 amino acids. Germline V gene data show CDR1 as SNHLY and CDR2 as FYNNEI. As DNA, the CDR3 is TGTGCCAGCAGAGGTTATGAGCAGTTCTTC. Residues: CASRGYEQFF.

This chain joins TRBV7-6 and TRBJ2-3; D is undetermined. From germline, CDR1 is SGHVS and CDR2 FNYEAQ. With 0 bases removed from V and 2 bases from J, the gap between germline ends came to 3 bases. The CDR3 is 13 residues long. The CDR3 nucleotides are TGTGCCAGCAGCTTAGCGATCACAGATACGCAGTATTTT. Its translation: CASSLAITDTQYF.

This sequence joins TRBV29-1 and TRBJ2-2; maybe TRBD1 (6 bases). Looked up from germline, CDR1 is SQVTM and CDR2 is ANQGSEA. The CDR3 is made up of 14 amino acids. With 5 bases removed from V and 3 bases from J, the gap between germline ends came to 13 bases. As DNA, the CDR3 is TGCAGCGTTCCGGACAGCCGGGACACCGGGGAGCTGTTTTTT. Translated: CSVPDSRDTGELFF.

This chain connects TRBV5-1 to TRBJ2-3; perhaps TRBD2 as D (6 bases). Trimming removed 1 base at V and 1 base at J, with 16 bases between. Germline V gene sequence: CDR1 SGHRS, CDR2 YFSETQ. The CDR3 contains 17 residues. The CDR3 DNA reads TGCGCCAGCAGCTTGACGATCGGCGGGGTGCGCACAGATACGCAGTATTTT. This encodes CASSLTIGGVRTDTQYF.

The V gene is TRBV5-4, the J gene TRBJ2-7; 8 nucleotides align to TRBD1. This CDR3 contains 15 residues. Germline CDR1 and CDR2: SGHNT and YYREEE (reference sequence). V dropped 2 bases and J dropped 4; count of bases not matched to a gene: 8. In DNA form, the CDR3 reads TGTGCCAGCAGCTTCGGTCCAGGGGGCTGGTACGAGCAGTACTTC. Protein sequence: CASSFGPGGWYEQYF.

The chain is built from TRBV27 and TRBJ2-1; D call uncertain. CDR1 is MNHEY and CDR2 is SMNVEV in the germline V gene (reference sequence). This CDR3 has 13 amino acids. Trimming stripped 7 bases from V and 5 bases from J, with 12 bases between. The CDR3 DNA reads TGTGCCAGCACCTATGGAGAGGACAATGAGCAGTTCTTC. As protein: CASTYGEDNEQFF.

Note on this clone: This sample also contains other DNA sequences that code for the same CDR3. This chain connects TRBV19 to TRBJ1-2, with D possibly matching TRBD1 (5 bases). In germline, CDR1 is LNHDA, CDR2 SQIVND (reference sequence). The ends were cut back, 5 bases at V and 4 bases at J, with 11 bases in the middle. The length of the CDR3 is 13 residues. The CDR3 spells CASSFGTAYGYTF. The CDR3 DNA follows: TGTGCCAGTAGTTTCGGGACGGCCTATGGCTACACCTTC. The entire variable domain, with the rest obtained from reference TRBV19 and TRBJ1-2, is as follows: DGGITQSPKYLFRKEGQNVTLSCEQNLNHDAMYWYRQDPGQGLRLIYYSQIVNDFQKGDIAEGYSVSREKKESFPLTVTSAQKNPTAFYLCASSFGTAYGYTFGSGTRLTVV.

The chain couples TRBV5-1 to TRBJ2-1; 8 bases align to TRBD2. Germline CDR1 reads SGHRS; CDR2 reads YFSETQ. CDR3 size: 15 residues. The trim removed 4 bases at V and 2 bases at J, leaving 5 bases unmatched. CDR3 DNA: TGCGCCAGCAGCCAGTTAGCGGGAACCTACAATGAGCAGTTCTTC. Translated: CASSQLAGTYNEQFF. Full variable domain (outside the CDR3, taken from reference TRBV5-1 and TRBJ2-1): KAGVTQTPRYLIKTRGQQVTLSCSPISGHRSVSWYQQTPGQGLQFLFEYFSETQRNKGNFPGRFSGRQFSNSRSEMNVSTLELGDSALYLCASSQLAGTYNEQFFGPGTRLTVL.